This paragraph reports one TCR beta chain. The entry originates in a study of cytomegalovirus exposure and HLA in healthy donors. Study-wide context: An analysis done earlier identified about 120 million unique TCR beta sequences from approximately 170 million T cells.

Use of 60 Vbeta and 13 Jbeta primers characterized the PCR. Sequencing was performed with immunoSEQ multiplex PCR; in TCRdb, only in-frame clones are kept and a portion is missing. This table holds 150,000 to 200,000 clones, 77% found once. The receptor's source is a woman in her forties in good health and CMV-seropositive. Sequences were obtained from PBMCs.

CDR3 nucleotides: TGTGCCAGCAGCTTAGGAGACAGGGGTGATAATGAAAAACTGTTTTTT. It codes for CASSLGDRGDNEKLFF. This chain links TRBV7-9 with TRBJ1-4; TRBD1 matches at 8 bases. Germline CDR1 and CDR2: SEHNR and FQNEAQ (reference sequence). There are 16 residues in the CDR3. V trimming: 1 base; J trimming: 4 bases; junction bases outside the gene matches: 5. The full variable domain, rest sourced from reference TRBV7-9 and TRBJ1-4, is DTGVSQNPRHKITKRGQNVTFRCDPISEHNRLYWYRQTLGQGPEFLTYFQNEAQLEKSRLLSDRFSAERPKGSFSTLEIQRTEQGDSAMYLCASSLGDRGDNEKLFFGSGTQLSVL.